The clone carrying this T cell receptor beta chain was observed a few times. These data originate in a study of blood T cell repertoires in COVID-19. Study as a whole: Sites across the United States, Italy and Spain contributed samples from acute and convalescent COVID-19. The cDNA or gDNA used as material had been derived from T cells, B-cell-depleted T cells, or PBMCs.

TCRdb's table, derived via immunoSEQ multiplex PCR, lists solely in-frame clones and lacks some. The sample holds 65,000 to 70,000 clones, 80% to 85% seen once. Unmatched junction bases numbered 4, after V lost 2 bases and J lost 2 bases. The CDR3 covers 15 residues. CDR1 and CDR2 (germline): MNHNS, SASEGT. The chain carries TRBV6-1 and TRBJ2-7; TRBD1 aligns across 9 bases. This clonotype was obtained from a woman aged 55-69 years with acute or convalescent COVID-19. Sequencing input: peripheral blood. Here the CDR3 DNA reads TGTGCCAGCAGTGAACCGGGACAGGGAACCTACGAGCAGTACTTC. It translates to CASSEPGQGTYEQYF.